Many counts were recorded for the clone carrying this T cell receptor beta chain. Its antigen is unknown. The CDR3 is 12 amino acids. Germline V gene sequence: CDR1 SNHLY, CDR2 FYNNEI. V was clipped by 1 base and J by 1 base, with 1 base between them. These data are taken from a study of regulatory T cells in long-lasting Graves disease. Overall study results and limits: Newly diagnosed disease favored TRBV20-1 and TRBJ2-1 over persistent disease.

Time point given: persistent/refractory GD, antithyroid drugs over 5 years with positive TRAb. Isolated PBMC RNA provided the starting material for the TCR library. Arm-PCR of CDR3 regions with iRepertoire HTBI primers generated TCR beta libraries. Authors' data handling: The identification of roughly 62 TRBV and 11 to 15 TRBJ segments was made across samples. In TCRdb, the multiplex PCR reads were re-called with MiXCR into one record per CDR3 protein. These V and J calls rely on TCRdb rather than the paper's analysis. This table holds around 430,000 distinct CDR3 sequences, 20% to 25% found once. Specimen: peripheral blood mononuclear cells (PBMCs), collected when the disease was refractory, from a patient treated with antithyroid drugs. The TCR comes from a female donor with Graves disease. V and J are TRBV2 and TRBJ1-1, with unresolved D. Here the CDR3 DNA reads TGTGCCAGCAGTGAAGGGAACACTGAAGCTTTCTTT. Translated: CASSEGNTEAFF.